These 10 T cell receptor beta chains came from one sample sequenced in a study of beta chain features in type 1 diabetes. Sequenced material consisted of expressed TCRB transcripts (all of the isolated RNA was reverse transcribed). Sequenced by immunoSEQ multiplex PCR; TCRdb stores in-frame clones only, minus some. Of some 500,000 clones listed, roughly an eighth are singletons. The sequencing input was naive CD4+ T cells from blood. The receptors were gathered from a woman younger than 35 in good health.

V is TRBV9 and J is TRBJ2-3, with 12 bases matching TRBD2. Trimming removed 3 bases from V and 2 bases from J; junction bases left unmatched: 7. The CDR3 has 17 residues. Germline V gives CDR1 SGDLS, CDR2 YYNGEE. The CDR3, as DNA: TGTGCCAGCAGCGCAACCGGGACTAGCGGGTTCACAGATACGCAGTATTTT. This encodes CASSATGTSGFTDTQYF.

This clone came up a few times. This rearrangement joins TRBV6-5 to TRBJ1-1; D not resolved. V was shortened by 3 bases and J by 4 bases, with 12 bases between the two germline ends. Germline V gene lookup returns CDR1 MNHEY and CDR2 SVGAGI. The CDR3 consists of 14 residues. CDR3 amino acids: CASSYLGKGTEAFF. CDR3 sequence (DNA): TGTGCCAGCAGTTATTTGGGTAAGGGCACTGAAGCTTTCTTT.

Only a few counts were recorded for this clone. The V gene is TRBV27, the J gene TRBJ2-3, with TRBD2 as a possible D gene (5 bases). Deletions cut 3 bases from V and 7 bases from J, with 8 bases between. The germline CDR1 and CDR2 sequences are MNHEY and SMNVEV (reference sequence). The CDR3 has 12 residues. In DNA, the CDR3 is TGTGCCAGCAGTTTCGGAGGATATACGCAGTATTTT. It is translated as CASSFGGYTQYF.

This clone was detected ten times or more. This chain joins TRBV10-3 and TRBJ2-1; D is undetermined. Germline CDR1 reads ENHRY; CDR2 reads SYGVKD. V was shortened by 2 bases and J by 5 bases, with 1 base between the two germline ends. The CDR3 consists of 11 residues. The CDR3 loop reads CAISEHNEQFF. Written as DNA, the CDR3 is TGTGCCATCAGTGAGCACAATGAGCAGTTCTTC.

The CDR3: CASSHTSGGPAKNIQYF. DNA for the CDR3: TGTGCCAGCAGCCACACTAGCGGGGGTCCGGCCAAAAACATTCAGTACTTC. The chain employs TRBV7-2 and TRBJ2-4; 11 positions agree with TRBD2. Germline V gives CDR1 SGHTA, CDR2 FQGNSA. The CDR3 covers 17 residues. The trim removed 5 bases at V and 1 base at J, leaving 7 bases unmatched.

V is TRBV9 and J is TRBJ2-5, with 8 bases fitting TRBD1. In germline, CDR1 is SGDLS, CDR2 YYNGEE. There are 15 residues in the CDR3. J was trimmed by 5 bases and V by 0 bases; bases with no gene match: 6. The CDR3 nucleotides read TGTGCCAGCAGCGTAGGACAGGGGCAAGGGGAGACCCAGTACTTC. As protein: CASSVGQGQGETQYF. The full variable domain, completed using reference TRBV9 and TRBJ2-5, is DSGVTQTPKHLITATGQRVTLRCSPRSGDLSVYWYQQSLDQGLQFLIQYYNGEERAKGNILERFSAQQFPDLHSELNLSSLELGDSALYFCASSVGQGQGETQYFGPGTRLLVL.

This clone was seen only a few times. A junction end diverges from the germline sequence, so it may reflect a read error. The V and J genes are TRBV30 and TRBJ2-7, with D tentatively TRBD2 (5 bases). Germline V gives CDR1 GTSNPN, CDR2 SVGIG (reference sequence). CDR3 length: 13 residues. The DNA of the CDR3 is TGTGCCTGGAGTGCGAGGGTGGGGTACGGGCAGTACTTC. This sequence encodes CAWSARVGYGQYF.

This rearrangement joins TRBV6-5 to TRBJ2-5; D gene uncertain. The germline CDR1 and CDR2 sequences are MNHEY and SVGAGI. This CDR3 is 12 amino acids long. Between the trimmed V and J ends, which lost 6 bases and 5 bases, there was a span of 10 bases. The CDR3 nucleotides are TGTGCCAGCAGACCGAATGGGGAGACCCAGTACTTC. Protein product: CASRPNGETQYF.

A few counts support this clone. The chain uses TRBV14 and TRBJ2-1, with D perhaps being TRBD1 or TRBD2 (5 bases each). The CDR3 runs to 16 residues. Germline CDR1 and CDR2: SGHDN and FVKESK. Trimming took 1 base from V and 6 from J, leaving 16 bases between them. CDR3 sequence: CASSQGLWAGGNEQFF. The CDR3 coding sequence is TGTGCCAGCAGCCAAGGTTTGTGGGCTGGGGGCAATGAGCAGTTCTTC.

This clone was counted ten times or more. The chain combines TRBV28 with TRBJ2-7, with D possibly TRBD1 on 5 matching bases. V was shortened by 6 bases and J by 2 bases, with 14 bases between the two germline ends. The CDR3 sequence is 14 residues long. The germline gives CDR1 MDHEN, CDR2 SYDVKM. CDR3 DNA: TGTGCCAGCAGCTCGACAGCCTTACCCTACGAGCAGTACGTC. This sequence encodes CASSSTALPYEQYV.